A single sample gave rise to the 22 T cell receptor beta chains below, sequenced in a study of T cells in Graves' hyperthyroidism and ophthalmopathy. The CDR3 regions of TCR beta were amplified from RNA transcripts. First-round RT-PCR targeting the TCR CDR3 was performed with the HTBI primer set. MiXCR, run by TCRdb on the multiplex PCR reads, gives a single entry per CDR3 protein. Of about 560,000 distinct CDR3 sequences detected, 14% appear once; the ten largest clones hold roughly 14%. Sequencing used blood. These receptor sequences come from a middle-aged woman with Graves' hyperthyroidism.

Many counts were recorded for this clonotype. The J gene is TRBJ2-5, the V gene TRBV18; D possibly matches TRBD1 or TRBD2 (5 bases each). The V end lost 1 base, the J end lost 4 bases, and 16 bases lay between the germline ends. Germline V CDR1 and CDR2: KGHSH, LQKENI. This CDR3 region has 16 residues. The CDR3 is CASSPLLRGLGETQYF. CDR3 sequence (DNA): TGTGCCAGCTCACCACTTCTACGGGGCCTGGGAGAGACCCAGTACTTC.

This clonotype has more than one count but fewer than ten. The rearrangement uses TRBV4-1 and TRBJ2-1, with 13 bases fitting TRBD2. Trimming removed 9 bases from V and 4 bases from J; junction bases left unmatched: 6. Germline V CDR1 and CDR2: MGHRA, YSYEKL. The CDR3 consists of 15 residues. Here the CDR3 reads CASRTSGSAYNEQFF. The CDR3 DNA reads as TGCGCCAGTAGGACTAGCGGGAGTGCTTACAATGAGCAGTTCTTC.

This clonotype was found many times. The chain combines TRBV20-1 with TRBJ2-1; 9 positions match TRBD2. V was pared by 0 bases and J by 0 bases, with 9 bases of the junction left unmatched. Germline V gene sequence: CDR1 DFQATT, CDR2 SNEGSKA (reference sequence). This CDR3 spans 18 amino acids. The CDR3: CSARDHLAGILSYNEQFF. The CDR3 nucleotides read TGCAGTGCTAGAGATCATCTAGCGGGAATACTCTCCTACAATGAGCAGTTCTTC.

This clonotype was counted a few times. The genes are TRBV11-2 and TRBJ1-1; D not resolved. The length of the CDR3 is 14 residues. Trimming left V 1 base short and J 4 bases short, with 10 bases between. CDR1 and CDR2 from the germline V gene are SGHAT and FQNNGV. DNA of the CDR3: TGTGCCAGCAGCTTAGGCCGGACGGCCACTGAAGCTTTCTTT. The encoded protein is CASSLGRTATEAFF.

This clonotype was counted many times. This chain uses TRBV7-8 with TRBJ2-5; 7 positions match TRBD1. The CDR3 covers 14 residues. The germline CDR1 and CDR2 sequences are SGHVS and FQNEAQ. Trimming cost V 5 bases and J 7 bases; bases outside gene matches: 10. The CDR3 DNA sequence: TGTGCCAGCAGCCACAAGGGGACAGCCGGGACCCAGTACTTC. Translation: CASSHKGTAGTQYF.

This clonotype occurred many times. The chain is built from TRBV29-1 and TRBJ2-2, with no clear D. V was trimmed by 0 bases and J by 7 bases, leaving 6 bases between them. The CDR3 has 12 residues. Germline V lookup: CDR1 SQVTM, CDR2 ANQGSEA. Here the CDR3 DNA reads TGCAGCGTTGAAGAGCTAGACGGGGAGCTGTTTTTT. It specifies CSVEELDGELFF.

The rearrangement links TRBV11-1 to TRBJ2-7, with TRBD2 identical over 9 bases. Germline CDR1 SGHAT, CDR2 FQDESV (reference sequence). J was trimmed by 3 bases and V by 4 bases; bases with no gene match: 7. This CDR3 is 15 amino acids long. The CDR3 region is CASSSREGGNYEQYF. The DNA of the CDR3 is TGTGCCAGCAGCTCGCGGGAGGGGGGAAACTACGAGCAGTACTTC. The variable domain in full, completed from reference TRBV11-1 and TRBJ2-7, reads EAEVAQSPRYKITEKSQAVAFWCDPISGHATLYWYRQILGQGPELLVQFQDESVVDDSQLPKDRFSAERLKGVDSTLKIQPAELGDSAMYLCASSSREGGNYEQYFGPGTRLTVT.

Ten or more counts support this clonotype. The rearrangement joins TRBV19 to TRBJ2-2; D gene unclear. Trimming left V 0 bases short and J 1 base short, with 3 bases between. Germline assignment: CDR1 LNHDA and CDR2 SQIVND (reference sequence). This CDR3 has 14 residues. This chain's CDR3 is CASSIEENTGELFF. CDR3 DNA: TGTGCCAGTAGTATAGAGGAGAACACCGGGGAGCTGTTTTTT.

This clonotype was counted many times. The chain links TRBV11-2 to TRBJ1-1; TRBD1 aligns across 8 bases. The germline V gene encodes CDR1 SGHAT and CDR2 FQNNGV. V shed 4 bases, J shed 3 bases, and the junction held 10 bases outside the gene matches. This CDR3 is 16 amino acids long. This CDR3 is CASSSGQAYLHTEAFF. DNA for the CDR3: TGTGCCAGCAGCTCGGGACAGGCCTATCTGCACACTGAAGCTTTCTTT.

The chain carries TRBV7-2 and TRBJ2-7; D may be TRBD1 or TRBD2 (6 bases each). Trimming cost V 5 bases and J 3 bases, with 17 bases left between them. CDR3 length: 15 residues. Germline values: CDR1 SGHTA, CDR2 FQGNSA. DNA of the CDR3: TGTGCCAGCAGCCTAGGGGGGCCCAGAGGCTACGAGCAGTACTTC. This codes for CASSLGGPRGYEQYF.

This clonotype was seen at least ten times. The V gene is TRBV5-1, the J gene TRBJ2-3; D unclear. V shed 8 bases and J shed 4 bases, with 11 bases lying between them. Germline lookup yields CDR1 SGHRS and CDR2 YFSETQ. This CDR3 contains 12 residues. DNA of the CDR3: TGCGCCAGTCGGCCTCAGGCAGATACGCAGTATTTT. This codes for CASRPQADTQYF.

This clonotype was found a few times. This sequence joins TRBV5-4 and TRBJ2-1; weak D call: TRBD2 (6 bases). This CDR3 is 15 amino acids long. The germline V gene has CDR1 SGHNT and CDR2 YYREEE (reference sequence). Deletions cut 4 bases from V and 5 bases from J, with 16 bases between. In nucleotides, the CDR3 is TGTGCCAGCAGCGGCCCCACGGGAGCTAACAATGAGCAGTTCTTC. Translating gives CASSGPTGANNEQFF.

This clonotype was seen repeatedly, ten times or more. This chain connects TRBV28 to TRBJ2-3, with D maybe TRBD2 (5 bases). The germline V gene has CDR1 MDHEN and CDR2 SYDVKM. Trimming left V 6 bases short and J 1 base short, with 17 bases between. The CDR3 sequence is 16 residues long. CDR3 sequence: CASSNSVLLGTDTQYF. The CDR3, as DNA: TGTGCCAGCAGCAATAGCGTTCTCTTGGGCACAGATACGCAGTATTTT.

This clonotype was picked up many times. This chain joins TRBV18 and TRBJ1-1; D is perhaps TRBD1 (5 bases). Germline loops: CDR1 KGHSH, CDR2 LQKENI. Trimming cost V 6 bases and J 5 bases, with 13 bases left between them. This CDR3 contains 13 residues. CDR3 nucleotide sequence: TGTGCCAGCTCCTGGGACGGTCCGACTGAAGCTTTCTTT. This encodes CASSWDGPTEAFF.

There are many counts of this clonotype. The chain recombines TRBV12-3 or TRBV12-4 with TRBJ2-5, with D hard to call. The CDR3 has 12 residues. Trimming left V 3 bases short and J 7 bases short, with 9 bases between. CDR3 in amino acids: CASSLRSRTQYF. CDR3 nucleotides: TGTGCCAGCAGTTTGCGGTCCAGGACCCAGTACTTC.

The chain combines TRBV7-9 with TRBJ2-2; 9 bases match TRBD1. The CDR3 has 15 amino acids. Looked up from germline, CDR1 is SEHNR and CDR2 is FQNEAQ (reference sequence). V was clipped by 3 bases and J by 3 bases; unmatched bases: 2. This chain's CDR3 is CASSFRTGDTGELFF. CDR3 in DNA: TGTGCCAGCAGCTTTAGGACAGGGGACACCGGGGAGCTGTTTTTT.

Many counts were recorded for this clonotype. This chain's CDR3 is CASNLAGITGELFF. The CDR3 region has the DNA TGTGCCAGCAATCTAGCGGGGATCACCGGGGAGCTGTTTTTT. This rearrangement joins TRBV28 to TRBJ2-2; TRBD2 matches 9 bases. CDR3 length: 14 amino acids. Germline V gives CDR1 MDHEN, CDR2 SYDVKM. J gave up 4 bases and V 7 bases, and 4 bases lay outside the gene matches.

This clonotype was recorded many times. The chain is built from TRBV20-1 and TRBJ2-7; no reliable D call. Germline CDR1 reads DFQATT; CDR2 reads SNEGSKA (reference sequence). This CDR3 spans 14 amino acids. Trimming removed 6 bases from V and 0 bases from J, with 15 bases in between. The CDR3 DNA reads as TGCAGTGCCTTGGTTGCGGAGTTCTCCTACGAGCAGTACTTC. Translating gives CSALVAEFSYEQYF.

This clonotype was observed a handful of times. The chain joins TRBV18 to TRBJ2-3; the D is unclear. The germline V and J ends were trimmed by 1 base and 6 bases, with 14 bases remaining between them. The CDR3 contains 15 residues. Germline V CDR1 and CDR2: KGHSH, LQKENI. The CDR3 protein is CASSPRGSTWDTQYF. The CDR3 DNA reads TGTGCCAGCTCACCACGGGGAAGCACCTGGGATACGCAGTATTTT. Full variable domain (outside the CDR3, taken from reference TRBV18 and TRBJ2-3): NAGVMQNPRHLVRRRGQEARLRCSPMKGHSHVYWYRQLPEEGLKFMVYLQKENIIDESGMPKERFSAEFPKEGPSILRIQQVVRGDSAAYFCASSPRGSTWDTQYFGPGTRLTVL.

This clonotype was detected many times. The rearrangement joins TRBV12-3 or TRBV12-4 to TRBJ2-2, with 12 bases aligning to TRBD2. The CDR3 length is 18 residues. The ends lost 6 bases at V and 6 bases at J; junction bases unmatched: 14. This chain's CDR3 is CASRSGLAGYVGSGELFF. In nucleotides, the CDR3 is TGTGCCAGCAGATCAGGACTAGCGGGATATGTGGGATCCGGGGAGCTGTTTTTT.

This clonotype was observed at least ten times. The genes are TRBV5-6 and TRBJ1-4; a possible D gene is TRBD1 (5 bases). Trimming pared 3 bases from V and 3 bases from J, leaving 9 bases between. The germline CDR1 and CDR2 sequences are SGHDT and YYEEEE. The CDR3 has 14 residues. The CDR3: CASSSWGANEKLFF. The CDR3 bases are TGTGCCAGCAGCTCCTGGGGCGCTAATGAAAAACTGTTTTTT. The full variable domain, in which reference TRBV5-6 and TRBJ1-4 provide the parts outside the CDR3, is DAGVTQSPTHLIKTRGQQVTLRCSPKSGHDTVSWYQQALGQGPQFIFQYYEEEERQRGNFPDRFSGHQFPNYSSELNVNALLLGDSALYLCASSSWGANEKLFFGSGTQLSVL.

This clonotype was counted a few times. V is TRBV9 and J is TRBJ2-7; 9 bases are shared with TRBD2. This CDR3 contains 16 residues. The germline V gene encodes CDR1 SGDLS and CDR2 YYNGEE. V trimming: 3 bases; J trimming: 4 bases; junction bases outside the gene matches: 11. CDR3 sequence (DNA): TGTGCCAGCAGCGCTGAGGGTAGCGGGAGTATGTACGAGCAGTACTTC. Its protein is CASSAEGSGSMYEQYF.